This is a list of T cell receptor beta chains from one sample in a study of spatial heterogeneity in lung cancer. Each CDR3 protein gets one entry after TCRdb re-called the 5' RACE reads with MiXCR. The table shows approximately 43,000 distinct CDR3 sequences, with roughly a tenth occurring only once. Material: PBMCs, obtained at follow-up. The receptors shown here come from a female donor with early-stage non-small cell lung cancer. CDR3s include the opening cysteine and the closing phenylalanine or tryptophan. Each record gives: J gene, clone size, D gene, V gene, CDR3 DNA, CDR3 protein. A D gene is named only where the DNA matches it firmly. Size values are once, few and many counts, or a class for expanded clones, and some rows have none.

>TRBJ1-2|many|-|TRBV9
TGTGCCAGCAGCTCCCGCAGGGATGGAGTCTATGGCTACACCTTC
CASSSRRDGVYGYTF
>TRBJ2-6|-|TRBD1|TRBV20-1
TGCAGTGCTCCCCCGGACAGGGGGCTACCTGGGGCCAACGTCCTGACTTTC
CSAPPDRGLPGANVLTF
>TRBJ2-7|few|-|TRBV5-6
TGTGCCAGCACCCTGGTGGGGCTGCGGAACGAGCAGTACTTC
CASTLVGLRNEQYF
>TRBJ1-3|-|-|TRBV5-5
TGTGCCAGCAGCTTCCTCAGCTCTGGAAACACCATATATTTT
CASSFLSSGNTIYF
>TRBJ2-3|-|TRBD2|TRBV12-3/TRBV12-4
TGTGCCAGCAGGCCCGGGACTAGCGGTACAGATACGCAGTATTTT
CASRPGTSGTDTQYF
>TRBJ1-2|many|TRBD1|TRBV6-2/TRBV6-3
TGTGCCAGCAAACCCAACACCGGGACAGGGGGCACCAGTAACTATGGCTACACCTTC
CASKPNTGTGGTSNYGYTF
>TRBJ2-6|many|-|TRBV7-2
TGTGCCAGCAGCCAGTCCCCCCGACGGACCCGGGGGGCCAACGTCCTGACTTTC
CASSQSPRRTRGANVLTF
>TRBJ2-5|medium-sized|-|TRBV29-1
TGCAGCGTTGAAAGCAGGGTCGGGCAGACCCAGTACTTC
CSVESRVGQTQYF
>TRBJ2-7|many|-|TRBV20-1
TGCAGTGCCAGGGCGAGAGGGTACTACGAGCAGTACTTC
CSARARGYYEQYF
>TRBJ2-5|few|-|TRBV9
TGTGCCAGCAGCGTAGGCACAGGGTTGGAGACCCAGTACTTC
CASSVGTGLETQYF
>TRBJ2-3|many|TRBD2|TRBV9
TGTGCCAGCAGCGTCGACCCTAGCGGGGGGGCCAGGGCGCAGTATTTT
CASSVDPSGGARAQYF
>TRBJ2-7|many|TRBD1|TRBV10-3
TGTGCCATCAGTGAGCTGGACAGGGAGGCCTACGAGCAGTACTTC
CAISELDREAYEQYF
>TRBJ2-2|-|-|TRBV4-2
TGTGCCAGCAGCCAAGATGAAGGGACCGGGGAGCTGTTTTTT
CASSQDEGTGELFF
>TRBJ2-1|many|-|TRBV7-9
TGTGCCAGCAGCCATAGGGTGGTCCCCTACAATGAGCAGTTCTTC
CASSHRVVPYNEQFF
>TRBJ1-2|many|-|TRBV7-4
TGTGCCAGCAGCCTTCTTCCGGGACGGAAGGTTACATCCTCCGAAGCTAACTATGGCTACACCTTC
CASSLLPGRKVTSSEANYGYTF
>TRBJ1-6|many|-|TRBV7-9
TGTGCCAGCAGCCAGCGACAGCCGAATTCACCCCTCCACTTT
CASSQRQPNSPLHF
>TRBJ1-1|-|TRBD1|TRBV27
TGTGCCAGCAGTTTAAGGGACAGGGGTCTAGCTTTCTTT
CASSLRDRGLAFF
>TRBJ2-3|few|TRBD2|TRBV5-1
TGCGCCAGCAGCTCTACTAGCGGGGGGGCCCAAGATACGCAGTATTTT
CASSSTSGGAQDTQYF
>TRBJ2-6|-|-|TRBV7-8
TGTACCAGCACCCTAAGGCGGAGCTCTGGGGCCAACGTCCTGACTTTC
CTSTLRRSSGANVLTF
>TRBJ2-3|many|-|TRBV7-8
TGTGCCAGCGGGGGGGGGCCAACGGATACGCAGTATTTT
CASGGGPTDTQYF
>TRBJ2-7|few|-|TRBV4-2
TGTGCCAGCAGCCAAGAGGGGCGCGATTCTTACGAGCAGTACTTC
CASSQEGRDSYEQYF
>TRBJ1-5|few|TRBD1|TRBV30
TGTGCCTGGAGGACAGGGGGCGCGGGCAATCAGCCCCAGCATTTT
CAWRTGGAGNQPQHF
>TRBJ2-1|many|-|TRBV18
TGTGCCAGCTCACTGGGGGTTCAGCTGGTCAATGAGCAGTTCTTC
CASSLGVQLVNEQFF
>TRBJ2-7|many|TRBD1|TRBV5-1
TGCGCCAGCAGCCCCGAGGGGGCCTACTCCTACGAGCAGTACTTC
CASSPEGAYSYEQYF
>TRBJ2-6|many|TRBD2|TRBV12-3/TRBV12-4
TGTGCCAGCAGTAACCGACCGGGACTAGCGGGGGTCTCTGGGGCCAACGTCCTGACTTTC
CASSNRPGLAGVSGANVLTF
>TRBJ2-3|-|-|TRBV12-3/TRBV12-4
TGTGCCAGCAGCATGGGGGACAAGGGAGATACGCAGTATTTT
CASSMGDKGDTQYF
>TRBJ2-5|-|-|TRBV29-1
TGCAGCGTTCCTGAGACCCAGTACTTC
CSVPETQYF
>TRBJ1-1|many|TRBD1|TRBV7-6
TGTGCCAGCAGCTTCGGACAGGGATACACTGAAGCTTTCTTT
CASSFGQGYTEAFF
>TRBJ1-5|-|-|TRBV30
TGTGCCTGGAGCGGACCGACGAATCAGCCCCAGCATTTT
CAWSGPTNQPQHF
>TRBJ1-1|few|-|TRBV12-3/TRBV12-4
TGTGCCAGCAGTTCCGCTGGGGAAGCTTTCTTT
CASSSAGEAFF
>TRBJ2-7|many|TRBD1|TRBV20-1
TGCAGTGCTAGATCAGGACAGGGGGTTCTCTCCTACGAGCAGTACTTC
CSARSGQGVLSYEQYF
>TRBJ1-5|few|TRBD1|TRBV20-1
TGCAGTGCTAGAGATCGCAGGGGGCAGTTTCAGCCCCAGCATTTT
CSARDRRGQFQPQHF
>TRBJ2-7|few|-|TRBV2
TGTGCCAGCAGTCTCCGGGACCCCCGCGATGGGTACGAGCAGTACTTC
CASSLRDPRDGYEQYF
>TRBJ2-7|-|-|TRBV7-2
TGTGCCAGCAGCCGAGACCCAATTTCGGGCGAGCAGTACTTC
CASSRDPISGEQYF
>TRBJ2-3|many|TRBD2|TRBV10-2
TGCGCCAGCGAAACCGGACTAGCGGGGAGCACAGATACGCAGTATTTT
CASETGLAGSTDTQYF
>TRBJ2-4|-|-|TRBV20-1
TGCAGTGCTAGAGTTAAACAGGGCCCCAGACTAGCCAAAAACATTCAGTACTTC
CSARVKQGPRLAKNIQYF
>TRBJ2-7|many|-|TRBV28
TGTGCCAGCAGTTTACCCTTTCTTAATGAGCAGTACTTC
CASSLPFLNEQYF
>TRBJ1-1|few|-|TRBV21-1
TGTGCCAGCAGCAAGTGTGGGACAGGGTCCGAAGCTTTCTTT
CASSKCGTGSEAFF
>TRBJ1-5|-|TRBD1|TRBV2
TGTGCCAGCAGTGAGAGGGTAGGGGGCCGTCAGCCCCAGCATTTT
CASSERVGGRQPQHF
>TRBJ2-1|many|-|TRBV7-3
TGTGCCAGCAGCCTACGGGGGGCCTCCTACAATGAGCAGTTCTTC
CASSLRGASYNEQFF
>TRBJ2-1|-|-|TRBV20-1
TGCAGTGCTTCCCCCAGACCTGGCGAGCAGTTCTTC
CSASPRPGEQFF
>TRBJ1-1|many|-|TRBV7-2
TGTGCCAGCAGTTTTGGACACCGGAACACTGAAGCTTTCTTT
CASSFGHRNTEAFF
>TRBJ2-1|many|TRBD2|TRBV7-9
TGTGCCAGCAGCCGCAGCGGGGGGGATTTGGAGCAGTTCTTC
CASSRSGGDLEQFF
>TRBJ1-1|-|-|TRBV5-1
TGCGCCAGCAGCCCGGGGCCCCGCTCTGAAGCTTTCTTT
CASSPGPRSEAFF
>TRBJ2-3|-|-|TRBV5-1
TGCGCCAGCAGCCCGGTGGGGGTAGCGGCAGATACGCAGTATTTT
CASSPVGVAADTQYF
>TRBJ2-1|-|TRBD2|TRBV7-9
TGTGCCAGCAGCCTCGGACTAGCGGGAAACAATGAGCAGTTCTTC
CASSLGLAGNNEQFF
>TRBJ2-3|-|-|TRBV5-4
TGTGCCAGCAGCCCGCGCCAAGCGCTTAGCACAGATACGCAGTATTTT
CASSPRQALSTDTQYF
>TRBJ2-3|few|-|TRBV5-6
TGTGCCAGCAGCTCGATGACGGGGGGCCCCACAGATACGCAGTATTTT
CASSSMTGGPTDTQYF
>TRBJ2-2|-|-|TRBV30
TGTGCCCAACTGGCCCCGGGCGGAGACTTTAACACCGGGGAGCTGTTTTTT
CAQLAPGGDFNTGELFF
>TRBJ1-1|many|-|TRBV30
TGTGCCTGCATTGGACCGGAGAACACTGAAGCTTTCTTT
CACIGPENTEAFF
>TRBJ2-4|few|-|TRBV20-1
TGCAGTGCCCCCCGAGTGGGGCTAGCCAAAAACATTCAGTACTTC
CSAPRVGLAKNIQYF